This T cell receptor beta chain came from a study of T-cell reconstitution after alpha-beta-depleted transplantation in children. Comments on this clonotype: Its target is not known.

TCRbeta library construction was performed incorporating unique molecular identifiers. TCRdb ran MiXCR on the PCR reads and lists one entry per CDR3 protein. Here the sample spans a few hundred thousand distinct CDR3 sequences, 25% to 30% being singletons. The CDR3 contains 14 residues. V shed 11 bases and J shed 5 bases, with 19 bases lying between them. In germline, CDR1 is MNHEY, CDR2 SVGEGT. Whole-study results and caveats: Surviving recipient T cells and thymic progenitors accounted for the high day-60 TCRbeta diversity observed in some patients. Several hundred expanded graft clones reportedly gave rise to the alpha-beta T cells present about two months after transplant. T cells produced anew were the main source of T-cell counts and diversity one year after transplant.

This chain joins TRBV6-2 or TRBV6-3 and TRBJ2-1; no reliable D call. The sequence was collected from a boy younger than two with Wiskott-Aldrich syndrome, due to receive a stem cell transplant. The sample here was PBMCs, taken before TCRalphabeta/CD19-depleted stem cell transplant. The CDR3 DNA follows: TGTGCCTCCCAAAACGTTATGCGGAACAATGAGCAGTTCTTC. Translating gives CASQNVMRNNEQFF.